Below are 20 T cell receptor beta chains sequenced from a single sample in a study of Tregs in tolerant kidney transplant recipients. Method: immunoSEQ multiplex PCR; TCRdb's copy keeps in-frame clones and lacks some. The sample yields 69,000 or so clones, 85% to 90% seen once. The specimen comprised CD4+ T cells from blood, sampled before the transplant. The receptors were sampled from a human donor who received a combined kidney and bone marrow transplant.

J is TRBJ1-1 and V is TRBV28, with TRBD1 identical over 11 bases. Per germline, CDR1 MDHEN and CDR2 SYDVKM. The CDR3 length is 19 residues. J was trimmed by 1 base and V by 5 bases; bases with no gene match: 15. The CDR3 loop reads CASSGRDRGWSRGNTEAFF. The CDR3 DNA follows: TGTGCCAGCAGTGGCCGGGACAGGGGGTGGTCGAGGGGGAACACTGAAGCTTTCTTT.

The chain has TRBV18 and TRBJ2-2; D is perhaps TRBD1 (6 bases). Germline CDR1 KGHSH, CDR2 LQKENI. V was trimmed by 2 bases and J by 4 bases, leaving 14 bases between them. The CDR3 consists of 16 residues. Here the CDR3 reads CASSPIETGRTGELFF. CDR3 bases: TGTGCCAGCTCACCAATCGAGACAGGACGCACCGGGGAGCTGTTTTTT.

This clone was seen once. The chain employs TRBV21-1 and TRBJ1-2; the table names TRBD1, a call not compared with the DNA. TRBV21-1 is given as a pseudogene. The CDR3 covers 16 residues. The CDR3 is CASSKVGTGYFYGYTF. DNA for the CDR3: TGTGCCAGCAGCAAAGTTGGGACAGGTTATTTCTATGGCTACACCTTC.

This chain uses TRBV19 with TRBJ2-2, with D perhaps matching TRBD1 (5 bases). The germline V gene encodes CDR1 LNHDA and CDR2 SQIVND (reference sequence). This CDR3 is 14 amino acids long. V gave up 7 bases and J gave up 0 bases, with 9 bases separating them. As DNA, the CDR3 is TGTGCCAGTAAAAAGACAGCGAACACCGGGGAGCTGTTTTTT. Translation gives CASKKTANTGELFF.

The chain couples TRBV2 to TRBJ1-4, with D perhaps TRBD1 (6 bases). Between the trimmed V and J ends, which lost 6 bases and 8 bases, there was a span of 13 bases. Germline assignment: CDR1 SNHLY and CDR2 FYNNEI. This CDR3 region has 13 residues. CDR3 protein: CASRSGVGEKLFF. CDR3 sequence (DNA): TGTGCCAGCAGGTCAGGGGTCGGAGAAAAACTGTTTTTT.

This sequence joins TRBV7-9 and TRBJ2-7, with TRBD1 identical over 9 bases. Germline CDR1 is SEHNR and CDR2 is FQNEAQ (reference sequence). This CDR3 region has 16 residues. The junction had 9 bases not matched to a gene; V was cut back by 5 bases and J by 1 base. The CDR3 loop is CASSLDGDRASYEQYF. The CDR3 DNA follows: TGTGCCAGCAGCCTAGACGGGGACAGGGCATCCTACGAGCAGTACTTC.

The chain employs TRBV7-9 and TRBJ2-5; TRBD1 might be the D (6 bases). The CDR3 has 14 amino acids. Germline CDR1 is SEHNR and CDR2 is FQNEAQ (reference sequence). V was cut by 3 bases and J by 2 bases, with 10 bases left in between. The CDR3 protein is CASSFSQGQETQYF. For the CDR3, the DNA is TGTGCCAGCAGCTTTTCACAGGGTCAAGAGACCCAGTACTTC.

This clone has only a few counts. The rearrangement joins TRBV10-1 to TRBJ1-2; weak D call: TRBD1 (6 bases). CDR1 is WNHNN, CDR2 SYGVQD, per germline (reference sequence). The CDR3 contains 15 residues. Trimming took off 5 bases at V and 4 bases at J, with 17 bases between the two ends. CDR3 loop: CASSSKTGDVYGYTF. The CDR3 DNA sequence: TGCGCCAGCAGTAGTAAGACAGGCGACGTCTATGGCTACACCTTC.

The chain carries TRBV28 and TRBJ1-1; TRBD1 is a possible D gene (6 bases). The V gene lost 5 bases and the J gene lost 5 bases, with 15 bases spanning the gap. This CDR3 contains 14 residues. The germline V gene encodes CDR1 MDHEN and CDR2 SYDVKM. The CDR3 nucleotides read TGTGCCAGCAGTGGCCGGGACACCGGGACTGAAGCTTTCTTT. This translates into CASSGRDTGTEAFF.

The chain uses TRBV2 and TRBJ2-7, with D unresolved. Germline V CDR1 and CDR2: SNHLY, FYNNEI. The CDR3 length is 11 residues. Trimming cost V 5 bases and J 6 bases, with 8 bases left between them. This CDR3 is CASSLQREQYF. As DNA, the CDR3 is TGTGCCAGCAGTCTTCAGCGCGAGCAGTACTTC.

The chain combines TRBV4-2 with TRBJ1-2; D remains unclear. Germline V CDR1 and CDR2: LGHNA, YNFKEQ. V lost 0 bases and J 0 bases, leaving 5 bases between the germline ends. The CDR3 has 14 residues. As DNA, the CDR3 is TGTGCCAGCAGCCAAGACACAGCTAACTATGGCTACACCTTC. Its protein product is CASSQDTANYGYTF.

The V call is TRBV30, the J call TRBJ2-7, with D possibly TRBD2 on 6 matching bases. The V end was cut by 4 bases, the J end by 3 bases, with 7 bases between. In germline, CDR1 is GTSNPN, CDR2 SVGIG (reference sequence). The CDR3 totals 11 residues. The CDR3, as DNA: TGTGCCTGGATGGGAGGCTACGAGCAGTACTTC. Residues: CAWMGGYEQYF. The full variable domain, completed using reference TRBV30 and TRBJ2-7, is SQTIHQWPATLVQPVGSPLSLECTVEGTSNPNLYWYRQAAGRGLQLLFYSVGIGQISSEVPQNLSASRPQDRQFILSSKKLLLSDSGFYLCAWMGGYEQYFGPGTRLTVT.

This clone was picked up one time. The CDR3 loop is CASSSSGGQSYEQYF. CDR3 nucleotides: TGTGCCAGCAGCTCGTCGGGGGGCCAATCCTACGAGCAGTACTTC. This chain links TRBV7-2 with TRBJ2-7; possible D gene TRBD2, 7 bases. Deletions cut 4 bases from V and 1 base from J, with 14 bases between. The CDR3 covers 15 residues. CDR1 and CDR2 from the germline V gene are SGHTA and FQGNSA.

The chain couples TRBV2 to TRBJ2-1, with 14 bases fitting TRBD2. V dropped 5 bases and J dropped 6; count of bases not matched to a gene: 9. This CDR3 is built from 17 residues. The germline gives CDR1 SNHLY, CDR2 FYNNEI. The CDR3 DNA reads TGTGCCAGCAGTCCATATCCCGGGACTAGCGGGAGCAATGAGCAGTTCTTC. Its protein product is CASSPYPGTSGSNEQFF.

This chain joins TRBV28 and TRBJ1-1; D is unresolved. The CDR3 is made up of 12 amino acids. Germline V lookup: CDR1 MDHEN, CDR2 SYDVKM. V lost 4 bases to trimming and J lost 5 bases, with 8 bases between them. In DNA form, the CDR3 reads TGTGCCAGCAGTTCCGCGAAGACTGAAGCTTTCTTT. It is translated as CASSSAKTEAFF.

The V gene is TRBV5-1, the J gene TRBJ2-1; TRBD2 might be the D (6 bases). From germline, CDR1 is SGHRS and CDR2 YFSETQ. The CDR3 totals 17 residues. V dropped 0 bases and J dropped 5 bases, with 18 bases sitting between them. CDR3 protein: CASSLEGSWAGNNEQFF. As DNA, the CDR3 is TGCGCCAGCAGCTTGGAGGGTAGCTGGGCGGGAAACAATGAGCAGTTCTTC.

V and J are TRBV19 and TRBJ2-6; 7 nucleotides agree with TRBD1. The CDR3 spans 17 residues. The J segment lost 1 base and the V segment lost 5 bases, leaving 8 bases of the junction unmatched. CDR1 and CDR2 from the germline V gene are LNHDA and SQIVND (reference sequence). CDR3 region: CASSLTGLGSGANVLTF. CDR3 nucleotides: TGTGCCAGTAGTTTGACAGGGCTAGGATCTGGGGCCAACGTCCTGACTTTC.

This chain joins TRBV11-2 and TRBJ2-6, with 7 bases fitting TRBD2. The length of the CDR3 is 15 residues. Germline loops: CDR1 SGHAT, CDR2 FQNNGV. V was clipped by 5 bases and J by 0 bases; unmatched bases: 1. CDR3 region: CASSPGGSGANVLTF. The CDR3 DNA follows: TGTGCCAGCAGCCCGGGGGGCTCTGGGGCCAACGTCCTGACTTTC.

V usage is TRBV19 and J usage is TRBJ1-5; possibly TRBD1 for D (5 bases). V lost 6 bases to trimming and J lost 3 bases, with 15 bases between them. This CDR3 has 15 residues. Germline assignment: CDR1 LNHDA and CDR2 SQIVND (reference sequence). The CDR3: CASSWWGDPNQPQHF. For the CDR3, the DNA is TGTGCCAGTAGCTGGTGGGGGGATCCCAATCAGCCCCAGCATTTT.

This sequence joins TRBV6-1 and TRBJ1-5; 8 bases agree with TRBD1. CDR1 MNHNS and CDR2 SASEGT come from the germline V gene. The CDR3 extends over 15 amino acids. V trimming: 8 bases; J trimming: 4 bases; junction bases outside the gene matches: 10. The DNA of the CDR3 is TGTGCCAGCTCGACAGGGGTATTAGATAATCAGCCCCAGCATTTT. Translating it yields CASSTGVLDNQPQHF.